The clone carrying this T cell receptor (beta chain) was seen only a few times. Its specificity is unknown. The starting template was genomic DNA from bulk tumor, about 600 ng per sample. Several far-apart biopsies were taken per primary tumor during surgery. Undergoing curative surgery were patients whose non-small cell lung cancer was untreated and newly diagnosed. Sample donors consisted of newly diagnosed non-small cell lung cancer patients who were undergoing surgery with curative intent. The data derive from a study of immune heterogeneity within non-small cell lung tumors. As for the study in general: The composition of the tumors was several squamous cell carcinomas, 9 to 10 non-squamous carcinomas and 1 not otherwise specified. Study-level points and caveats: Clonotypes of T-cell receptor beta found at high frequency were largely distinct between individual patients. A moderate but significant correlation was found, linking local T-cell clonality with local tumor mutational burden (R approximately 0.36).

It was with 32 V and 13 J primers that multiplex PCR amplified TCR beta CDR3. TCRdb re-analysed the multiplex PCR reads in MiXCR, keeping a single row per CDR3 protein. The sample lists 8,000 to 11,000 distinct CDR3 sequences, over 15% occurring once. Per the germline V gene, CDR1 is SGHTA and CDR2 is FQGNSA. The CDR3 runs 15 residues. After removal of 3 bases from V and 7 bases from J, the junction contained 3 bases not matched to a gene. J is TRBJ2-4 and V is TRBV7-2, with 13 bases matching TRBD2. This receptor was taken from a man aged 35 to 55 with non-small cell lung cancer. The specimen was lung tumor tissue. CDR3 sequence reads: CASSFWTSGSNIQYF. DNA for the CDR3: TGTGCCAGCAGCTTTTGGACTAGCGGGAGTAACATTCAGTACTTC.